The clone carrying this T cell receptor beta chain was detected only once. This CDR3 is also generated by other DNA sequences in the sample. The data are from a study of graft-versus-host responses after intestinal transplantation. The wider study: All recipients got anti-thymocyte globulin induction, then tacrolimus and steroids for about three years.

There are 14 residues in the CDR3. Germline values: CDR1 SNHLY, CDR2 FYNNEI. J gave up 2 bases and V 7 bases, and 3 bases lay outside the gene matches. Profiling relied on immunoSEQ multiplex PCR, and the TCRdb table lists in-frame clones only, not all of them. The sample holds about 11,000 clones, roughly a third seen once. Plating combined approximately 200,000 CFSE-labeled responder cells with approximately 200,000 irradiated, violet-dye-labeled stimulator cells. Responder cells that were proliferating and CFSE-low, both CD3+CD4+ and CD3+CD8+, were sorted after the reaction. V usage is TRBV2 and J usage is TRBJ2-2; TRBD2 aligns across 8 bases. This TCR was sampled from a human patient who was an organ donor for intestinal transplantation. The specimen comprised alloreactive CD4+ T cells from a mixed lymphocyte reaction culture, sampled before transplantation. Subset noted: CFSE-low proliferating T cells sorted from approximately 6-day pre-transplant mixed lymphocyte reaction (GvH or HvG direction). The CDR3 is CASKTSVNTGELFF. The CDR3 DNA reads TGTGCCAGCAAGACTAGCGTTAACACCGGGGAGCTGTTTTTT. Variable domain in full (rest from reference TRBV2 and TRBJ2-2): EPEVTQTPSHQVTQMGQEVILRCVPISNHLYFYWYRQILGQKVEFLVSFYNNEISEKSEIFDDQFSVERPDGSNFTLKIRSTKLEDSAMYFCASKTSVNTGELFFGEGSRLTVL.